The TCR beta chain under discussion was sequenced for a study of blood T cell repertoires in COVID-19. Study-level information: Sources were T cells, B-cell-depleted T cells, or PBMCs; the material itself was cDNA or gDNA.

Original data processing: The assay estimated nucleated cells by amplifying reference gene primers. TCRdb keeps only in-frame clones here, not all; method: immunoSEQ multiplex PCR. V and J calls and clone size come straight from that table; D and trimming were deduced from the DNA. Among more than 150,000 clones listed, around 81% were seen once. CDR1 MNHEY and CDR2 SVGAGI come from the germline V gene. The CDR3 is 11 residues long. V lost 8 bases, J lost 4 bases, and 8 bases lay in between. The genes are TRBV6-5 and TRBJ2-5, with D possibly being TRBD1 (6 bases). The source material was peripheral blood. This TCR was sampled from a woman older than 75 with COVID-19, enrolled during active disease. CDR3 region: CASGGSETQYF. CDR3 nucleotides: TGTGCCAGCGGGGGCTCAGAGACCCAGTACTTC.